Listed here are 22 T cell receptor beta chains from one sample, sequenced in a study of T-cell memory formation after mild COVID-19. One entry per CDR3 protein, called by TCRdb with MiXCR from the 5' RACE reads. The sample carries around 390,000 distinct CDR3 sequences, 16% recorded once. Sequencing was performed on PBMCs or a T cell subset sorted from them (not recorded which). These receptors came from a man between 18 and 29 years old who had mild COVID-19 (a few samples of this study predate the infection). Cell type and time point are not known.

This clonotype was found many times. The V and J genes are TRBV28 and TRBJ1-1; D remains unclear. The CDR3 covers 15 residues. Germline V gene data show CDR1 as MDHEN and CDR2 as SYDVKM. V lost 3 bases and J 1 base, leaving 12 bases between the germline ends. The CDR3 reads CASSLRFRRNTEAFF. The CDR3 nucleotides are TGTGCCAGCAGTTTGAGGTTTAGGAGGAACACTGAAGCTTTCTTT.

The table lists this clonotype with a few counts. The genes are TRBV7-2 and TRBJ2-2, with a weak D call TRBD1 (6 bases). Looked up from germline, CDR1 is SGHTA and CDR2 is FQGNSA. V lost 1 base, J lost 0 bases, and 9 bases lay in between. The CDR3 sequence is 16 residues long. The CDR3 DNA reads TGTGCCAGCAGCTTAGGGGGGCAAGCGAACACCGGGGAGCTGTTTTTT. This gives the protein CASSLGGQANTGELFF. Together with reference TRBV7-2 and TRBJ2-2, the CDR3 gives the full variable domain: GAGVSQSPSNKVTEKGKDVELRCDPISGHTALYWYRQSLGQGLEFLIYFQGNSAPDKSGLPSDRFSAERTGGSVSTLTIQRTQQEDSAVYLCASSLGGQANTGELFFGEGSRLTVL.

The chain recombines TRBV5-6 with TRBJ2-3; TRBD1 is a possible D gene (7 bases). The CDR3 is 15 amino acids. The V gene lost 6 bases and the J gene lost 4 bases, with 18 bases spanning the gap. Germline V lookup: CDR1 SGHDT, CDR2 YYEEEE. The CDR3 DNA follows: TGTGCCAGCACCATAGGGGGCGGGGCCGCAGATACGCAGTATTTT. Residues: CASTIGGGAADTQYF.

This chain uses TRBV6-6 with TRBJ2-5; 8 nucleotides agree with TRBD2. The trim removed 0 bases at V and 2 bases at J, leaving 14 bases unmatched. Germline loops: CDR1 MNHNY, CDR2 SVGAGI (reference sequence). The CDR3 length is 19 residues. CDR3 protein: CASSYSILSGGYLQETQYF. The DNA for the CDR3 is TGTGCCAGCAGTTACTCGATTTTGAGCGGGGGCTACCTACAAGAGACCCAGTACTTC.

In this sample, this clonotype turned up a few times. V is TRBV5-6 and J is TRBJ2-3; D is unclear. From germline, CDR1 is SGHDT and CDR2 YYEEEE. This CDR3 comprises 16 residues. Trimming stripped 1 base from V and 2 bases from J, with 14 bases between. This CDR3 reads CASSLFGSGATDTQYF. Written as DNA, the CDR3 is TGTGCCAGCAGCTTGTTCGGGTCGGGCGCCACAGATACGCAGTATTTT.

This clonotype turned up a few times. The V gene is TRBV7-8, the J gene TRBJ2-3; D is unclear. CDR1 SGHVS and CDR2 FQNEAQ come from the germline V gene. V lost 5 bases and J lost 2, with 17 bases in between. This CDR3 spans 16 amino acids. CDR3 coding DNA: TGTGCCAGCAGCCTAATCCCGGGCAAATTCACAGATACGCAGTATTTT. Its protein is CASSLIPGKFTDTQYF.

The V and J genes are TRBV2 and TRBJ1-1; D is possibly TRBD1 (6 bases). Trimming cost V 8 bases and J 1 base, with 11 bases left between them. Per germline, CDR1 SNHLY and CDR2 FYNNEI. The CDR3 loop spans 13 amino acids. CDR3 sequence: CASDEQGNTEAFF. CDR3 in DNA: TGTGCCAGCGACGAACAGGGGAACACTGAAGCTTTCTTT.

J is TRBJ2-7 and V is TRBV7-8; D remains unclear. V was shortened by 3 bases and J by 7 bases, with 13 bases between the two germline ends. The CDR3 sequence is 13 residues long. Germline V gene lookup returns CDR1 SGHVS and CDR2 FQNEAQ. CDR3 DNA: TGTGCCAGCAGCTTTGGGGTAGGTGAGGAGCAGTACGTC. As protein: CASSFGVGEEQYV.

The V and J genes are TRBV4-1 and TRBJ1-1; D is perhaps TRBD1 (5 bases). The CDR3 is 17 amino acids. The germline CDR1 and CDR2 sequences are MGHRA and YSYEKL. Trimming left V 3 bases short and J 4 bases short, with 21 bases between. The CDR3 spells CASSHLKAGHGATEAFF. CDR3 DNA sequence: TGCGCCAGCAGCCACCTTAAGGCGGGCCATGGGGCCACTGAAGCTTTCTTT.

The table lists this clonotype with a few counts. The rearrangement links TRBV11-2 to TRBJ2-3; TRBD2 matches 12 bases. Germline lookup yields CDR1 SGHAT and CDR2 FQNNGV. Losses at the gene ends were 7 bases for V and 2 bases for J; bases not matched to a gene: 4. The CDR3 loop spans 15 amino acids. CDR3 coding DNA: TGTGCCAGCAACGGACTAGCGGGAACCACAGATACGCAGTATTTT. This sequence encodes CASNGLAGTTDTQYF.

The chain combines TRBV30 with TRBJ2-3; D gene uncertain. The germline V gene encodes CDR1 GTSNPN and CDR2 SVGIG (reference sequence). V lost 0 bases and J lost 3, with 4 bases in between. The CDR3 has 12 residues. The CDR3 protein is CAWSVLTDTQYF. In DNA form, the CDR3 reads TGTGCCTGGAGTGTATTGACAGATACGCAGTATTTT.

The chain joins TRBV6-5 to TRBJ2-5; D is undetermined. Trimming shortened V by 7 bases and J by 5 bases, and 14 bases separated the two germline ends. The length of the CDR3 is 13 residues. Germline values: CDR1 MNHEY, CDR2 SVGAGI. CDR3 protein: CASTPPGTETQYF. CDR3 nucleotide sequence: TGTGCCAGCACCCCACCCGGCACGGAGACCCAGTACTTC.

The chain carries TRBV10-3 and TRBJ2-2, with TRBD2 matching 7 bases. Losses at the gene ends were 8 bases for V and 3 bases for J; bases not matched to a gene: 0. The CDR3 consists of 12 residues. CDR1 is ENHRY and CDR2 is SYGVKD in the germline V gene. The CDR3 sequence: CAIGGDTGELFF. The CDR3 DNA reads TGTGCCATCGGGGGGGACACCGGGGAGCTGTTTTTT.

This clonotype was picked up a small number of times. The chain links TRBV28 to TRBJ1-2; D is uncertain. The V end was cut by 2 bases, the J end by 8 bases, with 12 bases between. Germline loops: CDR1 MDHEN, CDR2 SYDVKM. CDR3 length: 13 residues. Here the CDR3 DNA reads TGTGCCAGCAGTTTACCCCAAACGGAAGGCTACACCTTC. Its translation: CASSLPQTEGYTF.

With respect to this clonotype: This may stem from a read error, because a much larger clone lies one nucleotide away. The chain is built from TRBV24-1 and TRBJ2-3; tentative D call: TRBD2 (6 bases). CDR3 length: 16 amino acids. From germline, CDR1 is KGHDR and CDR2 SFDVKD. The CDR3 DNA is TGTGCCACCAGTGATTCCGGGACTTACGACACAGATACGAAGTATTTT. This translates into CATSDSGTYDTDTKYF.

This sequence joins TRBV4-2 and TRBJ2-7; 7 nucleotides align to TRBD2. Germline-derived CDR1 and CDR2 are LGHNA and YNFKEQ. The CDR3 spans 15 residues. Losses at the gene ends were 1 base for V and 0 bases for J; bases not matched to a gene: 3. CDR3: CASSQGASGSYEQYF. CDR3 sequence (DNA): TGTGCCAGCAGCCAAGGGGCTAGCGGCTCCTACGAGCAGTACTTC.

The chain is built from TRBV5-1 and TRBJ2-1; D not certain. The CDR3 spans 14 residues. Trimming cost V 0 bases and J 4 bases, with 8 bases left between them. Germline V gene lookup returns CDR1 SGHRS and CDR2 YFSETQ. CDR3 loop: CASSLEVRYNEQFF. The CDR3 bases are TGCGCCAGCAGCTTGGAGGTGCGATACAATGAGCAGTTCTTC.

CDR3 bases: TGTGCCAGCAGTTACTCGGCTAGCGGGGGATCTGAGCAGTTCTTC. Protein: CASSYSASGGSEQFF. The chain joins TRBV6-6 to TRBJ2-1; 10 bases line up with TRBD2. Germline lookup yields CDR1 MNHNY and CDR2 SVGAGI (reference sequence). The length of the CDR3 is 15 residues. J was trimmed by 9 bases and V by 0 bases; bases with no gene match: 5.

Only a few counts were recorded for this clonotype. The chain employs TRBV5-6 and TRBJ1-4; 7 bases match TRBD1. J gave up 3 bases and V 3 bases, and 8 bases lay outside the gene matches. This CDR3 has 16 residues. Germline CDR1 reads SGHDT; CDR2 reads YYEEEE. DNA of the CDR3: TGTGCCAGCAGCTGGGCGGGGACAGTGGCTAATGAAAAACTGTTTTTT. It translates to CASSWAGTVANEKLFF.

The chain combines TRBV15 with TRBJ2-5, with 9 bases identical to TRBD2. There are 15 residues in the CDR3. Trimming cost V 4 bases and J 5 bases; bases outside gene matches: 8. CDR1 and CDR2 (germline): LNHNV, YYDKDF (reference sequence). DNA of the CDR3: TGTGCCACCAGCACGGGTAGCGGGGGTGAGGAGACCCAGTACTTC. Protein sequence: CATSTGSGGEETQYF.

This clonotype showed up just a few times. The CDR3 coding sequence is TGCGCCAGCAGCTTGGCCGCCGGTGAAGGCTACACCTTC. It encodes CASSLAAGEGYTF. The chain uses TRBV5-1 and TRBJ1-2; no definite D call. V was trimmed by 0 bases and J by 8 bases, leaving 11 bases between them. This CDR3 is 13 amino acids long. The V gene's germline CDR1 is SGHRS and CDR2 YFSETQ.

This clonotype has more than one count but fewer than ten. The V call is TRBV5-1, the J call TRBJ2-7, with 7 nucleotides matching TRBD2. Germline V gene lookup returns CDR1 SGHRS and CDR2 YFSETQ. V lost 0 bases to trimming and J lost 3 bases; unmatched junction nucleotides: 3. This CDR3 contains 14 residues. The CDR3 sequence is CASSLASGVYEQYF. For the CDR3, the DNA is TGCGCCAGCAGCTTGGCCAGCGGGGTCTACGAGCAGTACTTC.